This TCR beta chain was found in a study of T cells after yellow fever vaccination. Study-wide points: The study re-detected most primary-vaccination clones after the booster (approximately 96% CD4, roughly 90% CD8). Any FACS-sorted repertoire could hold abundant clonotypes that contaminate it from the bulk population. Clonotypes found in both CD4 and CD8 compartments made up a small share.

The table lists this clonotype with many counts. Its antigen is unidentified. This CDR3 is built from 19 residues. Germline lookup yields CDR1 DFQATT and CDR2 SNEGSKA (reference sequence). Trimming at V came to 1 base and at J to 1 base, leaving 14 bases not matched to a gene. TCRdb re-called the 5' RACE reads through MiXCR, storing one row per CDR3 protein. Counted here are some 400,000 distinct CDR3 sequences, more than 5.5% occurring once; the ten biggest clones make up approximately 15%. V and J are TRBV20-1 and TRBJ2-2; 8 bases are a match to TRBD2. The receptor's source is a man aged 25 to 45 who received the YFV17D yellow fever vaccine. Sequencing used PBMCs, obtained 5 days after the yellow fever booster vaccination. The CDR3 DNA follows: TGCAGTGCTAGAGGACCGTTTGCAGGGACTAGGGTGAACACCGGGGAGCTGTTTTTT. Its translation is CSARGPFAGTRVNTGELFF.